Each of the 12 T cell receptor beta chains below was sequenced from the same sample in a study of T cell responses to AZD1222 COVID-19 vaccine. Produced via immunoSEQ multiplex PCR; TCRdb's table is partial and in-frame only. The repertoire includes around 120,000 clones, around 90% of them detected once, and around 2.3% sits in the top ten. Sequenced here: peripheral blood, sampled 28 days after the second AZD1222 dose. The receptors here all came from an adult who received the AZD1222 COVID-19 vaccine.

The chain uses TRBV19 and TRBJ1-1; TRBD1 agrees at 10 bases. Germline V CDR1 and CDR2: LNHDA, SQIVND (reference sequence). V was pared by 10 bases and J by 9 bases, with 8 bases of the junction left unmatched. The CDR3 covers 12 residues. The CDR3 DNA reads TGTGCCATCACAGACAGGGGGCGAAAAGCTTTCTTT. This gives the protein CAITDRGRKAFF.

The rearrangement uses TRBV5-6 and TRBJ2-3; D gene ambiguous. The CDR3 loop spans 10 amino acids. From germline, CDR1 is SGHDT and CDR2 YYEEEE. The ends were cut back, 5 bases at V and 3 bases at J, with 1 base in the middle. CDR3 in amino acids: CASRTDTQYF. CDR3 DNA sequence: TGTGCCAGCAGAACAGATACGCAGTATTTT. Together with reference TRBV5-6 and TRBJ2-3, the CDR3 gives the full variable domain: DAGVTQSPTHLIKTRGQQVTLRCSPKSGHDTVSWYQQALGQGPQFIFQYYEEEERQRGNFPDRFSGHQFPNYSSELNVNALLLGDSALYLCASRTDTQYFGPGTRLTVL.

This rearrangement joins TRBV5-4 to TRBJ2-3; TRBD2 matches at 11 bases. The CDR3 covers 16 residues. From germline, CDR1 is SGHNT and CDR2 YYREEE (reference sequence). The J segment lost 2 bases and the V segment lost 5 bases, leaving 7 bases of the junction unmatched. The CDR3 spells CASSYGLAGYTDTQYF. CDR3 nucleotide sequence: TGTGCCAGCAGTTATGGACTAGCGGGTTACACAGATACGCAGTATTTT.

The rearrangement uses TRBV24-1 and TRBJ1-5, with 8 nucleotides matching TRBD1. The V gene end was trimmed by 2 bases and the J gene end by 7 bases; junction bases not matched to a gene: 6. Germline lookup yields CDR1 KGHDR and CDR2 SFDVKD. The CDR3 sequence is 15 residues long. CDR3 region: CATSDSGQGSQPQHF. Here the CDR3 DNA reads TGTGCCACCAGTGATTCCGGACAGGGATCGCAGCCCCAGCATTTT.

The chain uses TRBV5-5 and TRBJ1-2; TRBD1 matches 10 bases. CDR1 and CDR2 (germline): SGHKS, YYEKEE (reference sequence). The trim removed 1 base at V and 5 bases at J, leaving 11 bases unmatched. The CDR3 is 17 residues long. The CDR3 sequence: CASSLTRQGAQWYGYTF. The CDR3 region has the DNA TGTGCCAGCAGCTTGACGCGACAGGGGGCGCAGTGGTATGGCTACACCTTC. The entire variable domain, with the rest obtained from reference TRBV5-5 and TRBJ1-2, is as follows: DAGVTQSPTHLIKTRGQQVTLRCSPISGHKSVSWYQQVLGQGPQFIFQYYEKEERGRGNFPDRFSARQFPNYSSELNVNALLLGDSALYLCASSLTRQGAQWYGYTFGSGTRLTVV.

The chain combines TRBV7-9 with TRBJ2-5; 9 bases fit TRBD1. Trimming cost V 5 bases and J 4 bases; bases outside gene matches: 11. This CDR3 has 16 residues. In germline, CDR1 is SEHNR, CDR2 FQNEAQ (reference sequence). The CDR3 DNA sequence: TGTGCCAGCAGCCCTACAGGGACAGGGATTGTAGAGACCCAGTACTTC. Its translation is CASSPTGTGIVETQYF.

Regarding this clone: One end of the junction does not line up with germline, which may come from a read error. This chain's CDR3 is CSVKVEGFVF. CDR3 in DNA: TGCAGCGTTAAGGTAGAGGGGTTCGTCTTC. The gene calls are TRBV29-1 and TRBJ2-1, with D possibly called TRBD1 or TRBD2 (5 bases each). Germline-derived CDR1 and CDR2 are SQVTM and ANQGSEA. The CDR3 is 10 amino acids.

This clone was seen just once. V and J are TRBV18 and TRBJ1-4; 9 bases are shared with TRBD1. The length of the CDR3 is 14 residues. Germline V gene sequence: CDR1 KGHSH, CDR2 LQKENI. V gave up 4 bases and J gave up 4 bases; unmatched junction bases: 1. The chain's CDR3 is CASSQGQGNEKLFF. CDR3 in DNA: TGTGCCAGCTCACAGGGACAGGGTAATGAAAAACTGTTTTTT.

The J gene is TRBJ1-1, the V gene TRBV29-1, with D perhaps matching TRBD1 (5 bases). The V and J ends lost 1 base and 3 bases respectively, with 9 bases between them. Germline lookup yields CDR1 SQVTM and CDR2 ANQGSEA. The CDR3 consists of 13 residues. The DNA for the CDR3 is TGCAGCGTTGAAGTTCAGGGCTACACTGAAGCTTTCTTT. This codes for CSVEVQGYTEAFF.

This chain connects TRBV5-1 to TRBJ2-1; no firm D call. Germline V gene sequence: CDR1 SGHRS, CDR2 YFSETQ. The CDR3 sequence is 17 residues long. The germline V and J ends were trimmed by 0 bases and 0 bases, with 13 bases remaining between them. The CDR3 spells CASSLERVPSSYNEQFF. The CDR3 DNA sequence: TGCGCCAGCAGCTTGGAAAGGGTCCCAAGCTCCTACAATGAGCAGTTCTTC.

The V gene is TRBV6-5, the J gene TRBJ1-2, with a weak D call TRBD1 (5 bases). With 0 bases removed from V and 0 bases from J, the gap between germline ends came to 8 bases. CDR3 length equals 15 residues. Germline V gives CDR1 MNHEY, CDR2 SVGAGI. The CDR3 nucleotides read TGTGCCAGCAGTTACTCGGGGGATTCTAACTATGGCTACACCTTC. This codes for CASSYSGDSNYGYTF.

The chain joins TRBV7-9 to TRBJ1-1; 9 nucleotides agree with TRBD1. V dropped 4 bases and J dropped 5; count of bases not matched to a gene: 11. From germline, CDR1 is SEHNR and CDR2 FQNEAQ (reference sequence). The length of the CDR3 is 16 residues. This chain's CDR3 is CASSSIAGQGETEAFF. In DNA form, the CDR3 reads TGTGCCAGCAGCTCTATAGCGGGACAGGGAGAAACTGAAGCTTTCTTT.